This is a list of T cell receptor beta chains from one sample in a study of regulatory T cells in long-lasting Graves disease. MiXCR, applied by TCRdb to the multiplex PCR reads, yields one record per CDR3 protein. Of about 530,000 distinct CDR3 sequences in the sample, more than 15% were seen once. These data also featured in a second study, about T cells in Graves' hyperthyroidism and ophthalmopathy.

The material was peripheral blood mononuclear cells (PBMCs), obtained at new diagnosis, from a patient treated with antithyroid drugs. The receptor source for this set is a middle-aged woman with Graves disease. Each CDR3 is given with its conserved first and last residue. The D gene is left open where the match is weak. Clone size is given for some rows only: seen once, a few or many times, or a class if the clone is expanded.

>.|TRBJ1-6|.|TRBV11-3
CASSPGINGSPLHF
TGTGCCAGCAGCCCGGGCATTAATGGCTCACCCCTCCACTTT
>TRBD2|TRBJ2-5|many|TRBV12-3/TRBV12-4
CASSAHLAGGQETQYF
TGTGCCAGCAGTGCCCACCTAGCGGGGGGCCAAGAGACCCAGTACTTC
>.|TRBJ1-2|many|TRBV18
CASSPGRDYGYTF
TGTGCCAGCTCACCTGGGAGGGACTATGGCTACACCTTC
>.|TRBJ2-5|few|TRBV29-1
CSVPTTETQYF
TGCAGCGTCCCAACGACGGAGACCCAGTACTTC
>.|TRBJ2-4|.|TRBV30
CAWSVSGSGNIQYF
TGTGCCTGGAGTGTATCAGGGTCCGGAAACATTCAGTACTTC
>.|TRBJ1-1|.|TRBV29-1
CSVDTGMNTEAFF
TGCAGCGTTGATACAGGGATGAACACTGAAGCTTTCTTT
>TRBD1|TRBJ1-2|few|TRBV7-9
CASSLWDRSNYGYTF
TGTGCCAGCAGCCTCTGGGACAGGTCGAACTATGGCTACACCTTC
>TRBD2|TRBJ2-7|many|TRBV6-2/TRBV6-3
CASSDGGLTFGGYEQYF
TGTGCCAGCAGTGATGGGGGACTCACCTTCGGGGGGTACGAGCAGTACTTC
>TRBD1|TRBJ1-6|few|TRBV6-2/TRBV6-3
CASSYSTGSSYNSPLHF
TGTGCCAGCAGTTACTCGACAGGGAGCTCCTATAATTCACCCCTCCACTTT
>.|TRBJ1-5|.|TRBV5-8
CASRGHRNQPQHF
TGTGCCAGCAGAGGGCACCGCAATCAGCCCCAGCATTTT
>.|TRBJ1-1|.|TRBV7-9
CASSLVQDNTEAFF
TGTGCCAGCAGCTTAGTGCAGGACAACACTGAAGCTTTCTTT
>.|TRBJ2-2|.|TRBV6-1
CASFDTIDPGELFF
TGTGCCAGCTTTGACACGATCGATCCCGGGGAGCTGTTTTTT
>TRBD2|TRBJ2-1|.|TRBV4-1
CASNQVLAGGPGEQFF
TGCGCCAGCAACCAAGTTCTAGCGGGGGGGCCGGGTGAGCAGTTCTTC
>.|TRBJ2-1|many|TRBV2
CASSPRVPQAEQFF
TGTGCCAGCAGTCCGAGGGTCCCCCAGGCTGAGCAGTTCTTC
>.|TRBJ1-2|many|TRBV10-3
CAISEAAAIYGYTF
TGTGCCATCAGTGAAGCCGCGGCAATCTATGGCTACACCTTC
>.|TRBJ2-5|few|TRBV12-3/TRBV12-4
CASSLPTGLGWTQYF
TGTGCCAGCAGTCTACCGACCGGGCTCGGGTGGACCCAGTACTTC
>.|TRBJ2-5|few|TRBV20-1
CSATPGNQETQYF
TGCAGTGCCACCCCGGGAAATCAAGAGACCCAGTACTTC
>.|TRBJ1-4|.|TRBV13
CASSPRGINEKLFF
TGTGCCAGCAGCCCTAGGGGGATCAATGAAAAACTGTTTTTT
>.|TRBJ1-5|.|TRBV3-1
CASSGNVNQPQHF
TGTGCCAGCAGCGGGAATGTGAATCAGCCCCAGCATTTT
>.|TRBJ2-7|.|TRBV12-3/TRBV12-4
CASSLIREEQYF
TGTGCCAGCAGTTTAATACGGGAGGAGCAGTACTTC
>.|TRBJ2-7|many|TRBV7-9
CASSLRGDSHYEQYF
TGTGCCAGCAGCTTAAGGGGGGACAGCCACTACGAGCAGTACTTC
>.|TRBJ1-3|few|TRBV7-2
CASSSTLTVAHGNTIYF
TGTGCCAGCAGCTCTACTTTGACAGTCGCACATGGAAACACCATATATTTT
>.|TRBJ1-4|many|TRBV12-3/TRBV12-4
CASHGEYREKLFF
TGTGCCAGCCATGGGGAGTATCGTGAAAAACTGTTTTTT
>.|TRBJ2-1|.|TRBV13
CASSLGIRDNEQFF
TGTGCCAGCAGCTTAGGTATCAGGGACAATGAGCAGTTCTTC
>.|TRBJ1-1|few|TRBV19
CASQEGWNTEAFF
TGTGCCAGCCAAGAAGGGTGGAACACTGAAGCTTTCTTT
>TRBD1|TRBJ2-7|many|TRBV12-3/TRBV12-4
CASSVGDRTYEQYF
TGTGCCAGCAGTGTAGGGGACAGGACCTACGAGCAGTACTTC
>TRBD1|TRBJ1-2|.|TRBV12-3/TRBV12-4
CASWTGHGYTF
TGTGCCAGCTGGACAGGCCATGGCTACACCTTC
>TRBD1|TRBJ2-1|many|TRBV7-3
CASSSTGGLYNEQFF
TGTGCCAGCAGCTCCACAGGGGGCTTGTACAATGAGCAGTTCTTC
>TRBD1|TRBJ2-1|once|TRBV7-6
CASSLATGSSFF
TGTGCCAGCAGCTTAGCGACAGGGTCTTCGTTCTTC
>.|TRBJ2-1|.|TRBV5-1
CASSLGWPGDYNEQFF
TGCGCCAGCAGCTTGGGCTGGCCCGGGGATTACAATGAGCAGTTCTTC
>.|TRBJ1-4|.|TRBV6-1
CASRRRELEKLFF
TGTGCCAGTCGCCGAAGGGAGTTGGAAAAACTGTTTTTT
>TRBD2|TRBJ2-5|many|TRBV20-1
CSLRATGTKYSETQYF
TGCAGCCTGAGGGCCACCGGGACTAAATATTCAGAGACCCAGTACTTC
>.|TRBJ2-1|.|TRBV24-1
CATGNAGSSYNEQFF
TGTGCCACCGGTAATGCGGGGAGCTCCTACAATGAGCAGTTCTTC
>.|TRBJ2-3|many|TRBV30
CAWSVAQGPLTDTQYF
TGTGCCTGGAGTGTTGCACAGGGTCCCCTCACAGATACGCAGTATTTT
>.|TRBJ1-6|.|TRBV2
CASTLVGGDSPLHF
TGTGCCAGCACTCTCGTAGGGGGTGATTCACCCCTCCACTTT
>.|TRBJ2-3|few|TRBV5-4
CASSSSTLDTQYF
TGTGCCAGCAGCTCCTCGACCCTAGATACGCAGTATTTT
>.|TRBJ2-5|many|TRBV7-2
CASSLAAGLVETQYF
TGTGCCAGCAGCTTAGCCGCAGGGCTGGTGGAGACCCAGTACTTC
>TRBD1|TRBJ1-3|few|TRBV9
CASSVTSRGSGNTIYF
TGTGCCAGCAGCGTAACATCCAGGGGGAGTGGAAACACCATATATTTT
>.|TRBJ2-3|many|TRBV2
CASRRKTQYF
TGTGCCAGCAGGCGTAAGACGCAGTATTTT
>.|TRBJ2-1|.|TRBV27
CASSLSVGVEQFF
TGTGCCAGCAGTTTATCTGTGGGCGTCGAGCAGTTCTTC
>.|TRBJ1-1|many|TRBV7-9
CASSGTGLVTTEAFF
TGTGCCAGCAGCGGCACAGGGTTAGTTACTACTGAAGCTTTCTTT
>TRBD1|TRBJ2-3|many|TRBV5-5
CASSLMTGLTDTQYF
TGTGCCAGCAGCTTGATGACAGGGTTGACAGATACGCAGTATTTT
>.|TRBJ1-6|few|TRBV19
CASSGGGRNSPLHF
TGTGCCAGTAGTGGTGGGGGAAGGAATTCACCCCTCCACTTT
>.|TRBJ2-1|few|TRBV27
CASSLRGVPYNEQFF
TGTGCCAGCAGTCTAAGGGGAGTCCCCTACAATGAGCAGTTCTTC
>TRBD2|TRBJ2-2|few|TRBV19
CATPQGLASANTGELFF
TGTGCCACTCCCCAGGGACTAGCGAGCGCGAACACCGGGGAGCTGTTTTTT
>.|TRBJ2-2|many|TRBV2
CASSEAEGGAGDTGELFF
TGTGCCAGCAGTGAAGCGGAGGGGGGCGCAGGGGACACCGGGGAGCTGTTTTTT
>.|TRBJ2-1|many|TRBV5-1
CASSLAPSPNEQFF
TGCGCCAGCAGCTTGGCTCCTTCCCCAAATGAGCAGTTCTTC
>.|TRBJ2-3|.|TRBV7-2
CASSLVAYTDTQYF
TGTGCCAGCAGCTTAGTAGCGTACACAGATACGCAGTATTTT
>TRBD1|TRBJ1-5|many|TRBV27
CASSFLRGRNQPQHF
TGTGCCAGCAGTTTTCTCAGGGGGCGAAATCAGCCCCAGCATTTT
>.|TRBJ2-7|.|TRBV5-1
CASSLSLFSASVYEQYF
TGTGCCAGCAGCCTCAGCTTATTTTCTGCCTCCGTATACGAGCAGTACTTC
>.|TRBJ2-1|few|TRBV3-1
CASSPDRLLGNEQFF
TGTGCCAGCAGCCCCGACAGGTTACTCGGCAATGAGCAGTTCTTC
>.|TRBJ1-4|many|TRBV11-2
CASSLRGKQNEKLFF
TGTGCCAGCAGCTTAAGAGGGAAACAAAATGAAAAACTGTTTTTT
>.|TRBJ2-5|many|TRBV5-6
CASSLVTRGETQYF
TGTGCCAGCAGTTTGGTTACCAGGGGAGAGACCCAGTACTTC
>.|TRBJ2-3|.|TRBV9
CASSVGLDTQYF
TGTGCCAGCAGCGTAGGCCTAGATACGCAGTATTTT